The entry that follows covers one T cell receptor (beta chain) sequence. V trimming: 9 bases; J trimming: 11 bases; junction bases outside the gene matches: 12. The CDR3 is made up of 12 amino acids. The V gene's germline CDR1 is MDHEN and CDR2 SYDVKM. Some clones are missing from TCRdb's copy, which holds only in-frame ones; the method was immunoSEQ multiplex PCR. The data contain 50,000 to 65,000 clones, roughly 89% of them singletons. This specimen belongs to a study of OX40 agonist ivuxolimab in advanced cancers. Overall study context: Ivuxolimab, an antibody acting as an agonist of OX40 (CD134), was used to treat patients. Participants averaged 60 years of age (range 23 to 79) and were 75% to 90% male.

The receptor's source is an adult with an advanced solid tumor such as melanoma, head and neck, liver or kidney cancer. The source material was CD4+ or CD8+ T cells sorted from blood, sampled in a trial of the OX40 agonist ivuxolimab. The V call is TRBV28, the J call TRBJ2-7; 8 positions agree with TRBD1. The CDR3 coding sequence is TGTGCCAGTAAAACGACAGGGGCTATGGAGTACTTC. This encodes CASKTTGAMEYF.